Below, one T cell receptor beta chain is given with its context. Its target is unknown. The entry originates in a study of Ad26.COV2.S vaccination and SARS-CoV-2 variants. General study points: Non-spike TCR breadth showed similarity between vaccine and placebo recipients. Ad26.COV2.S recipients had broader spike-specific TCRs (P = 0.0014).

The table came from immunoSEQ multiplex PCR; TCRdb's copy has only in-frame clones and leaves some out. The sample contains fewer than 600,000 clones, roughly nine tenths of which appear only once. CDR3 length equals 15 residues. The germline CDR1 and CDR2 sequences are SGHRS and YFSETQ. Trimming removed 4 bases from V and 0 bases from J; junction bases left unmatched: 7. Noted treatment: around 19 received Ad26.COV2.S at low or high dose, single or two shots; roughly five received placebo; per-sample allocation not given. Day 63 after the first vaccine or placebo injection was the time point for sampling.

This chain connects TRBV5-1 to TRBJ2-7, with 7 nucleotides matching TRBD1. The receptor was isolated from a person aged 18-65 years who received the Ad26.COV2.S COVID-19 vaccine or a placebo. Sequencing used peripheral blood, obtained in a trial of Ad26.COV2.S vaccine versus placebo. The CDR3 loop is CASSVGQPLSYEQYF. Here the CDR3 DNA reads TGCGCCAGCAGCGTGGGACAGCCTCTCTCCTACGAGCAGTACTTC.